The 25 T cell receptor beta chains given below trace back to one sample, sequenced in a study of T cells expressing NK-cell markers. TCRdb reprocessed the 5' RACE reads and reports one entry per CDR3 protein, with no DNA. This sample's table reports roughly 280,000 distinct CDR3 sequences. The sample comprised blood T cells: a sorted CD56 or NKG2C T cell subset, CD4+ or CD8+ T cells, or bulk PBMC T cells (not recorded which). Every receptor here comes from a man between 18 and 35 years old in good health.

This chain uses TRBV6-4 with TRBJ2-1; the TCRdb D gene call, TRBD2, has no DNA to confirm it. This CDR3 has 12 residues. Germline V gene sequence: CDR1 MRHNA, CDR2 SNTAGT. CDR3 sequence: CASSVGLGEQFF.

The chain recombines TRBV15 with TRBJ2-5; TCRdb reports TRBD2, a call that lacks DNA to check it against. The germline V gene has CDR1 LNHNV and CDR2 YYDKDF (reference sequence). There are 17 residues in the CDR3. CDR3 loop: CATSRGGGRAFQETQYF.

The chain is built from TRBV10-3 and TRBJ1-1; TCRdb returns TRBD1, unconfirmable since there is no DNA. Germline V lookup: CDR1 ENHRY, CDR2 SYGVKD. The CDR3 runs 14 residues. The CDR3: CAVGQGTLNTEAFF.

The V gene is TRBV19, the J gene TRBJ2-1; the D call of TRBD2 rests on TCRdb alone, since no DNA is present to check it. Germline loops: CDR1 LNHDA, CDR2 SQIVND (reference sequence). There are 17 residues in the CDR3. CDR3 amino acids: CASSIELASGIYNEQFF.

The CDR3 region is CASSWDGRGGYTF. The J gene is TRBJ1-2, the V gene TRBV9. The CDR3 runs 13 residues. CDR1 is SGDLS and CDR2 is YYNGEE in the germline V gene.

The chain uses TRBV12-3 or TRBV12-4 and TRBJ1-1. This CDR3 is built from 14 residues. The CDR3 sequence is CASNKAGGGTEAFF.

The chain joins TRBV7-2 to TRBJ2-1; TCRdb outputs TRBD2, but without DNA this stays unchecked. Germline V gene sequence: CDR1 SGHTA, CDR2 FQGNSA. The CDR3 runs to 16 residues. CDR3 loop: CASSLEASGRVNEQFF.

The chain recombines TRBV12-3 or TRBV12-4 with TRBJ1-4; the TCRdb D gene call, TRBD1, has no DNA to confirm it. This CDR3 region has 17 residues. Here the CDR3 reads CASKKWGTPATNEKLFF.

This chain joins TRBV29-1 and TRBJ2-5; there is no DNA to check the TCRdb D call of TRBD2. CDR3 length equals 13 residues. Germline lookup yields CDR1 SQVTM and CDR2 ANQGSEA. The CDR3 sequence is CSVDSVVGETQYF.

V gene TRBV20-1 combines with J gene TRBJ1-2. Germline V gene data show CDR1 as DFQATT and CDR2 as SNEGSKA (reference sequence). The CDR3 runs 14 residues. The CDR3 protein is CSAPSDGTNYGYTF.

The CDR3 is CASTAGFTEAFF. This chain links TRBV5-5 with TRBJ1-1; TCRdb reports TRBD1, a call that lacks DNA to check it against. This CDR3 is 12 amino acids long. From germline, CDR1 is SGHKS and CDR2 YYEKEE (reference sequence).

The genes are TRBV6-1 and TRBJ2-7; TCRdb gives TRBD1 as the D gene, but with no DNA this cannot be confirmed. Germline V gene data show CDR1 as MNHNS and CDR2 as SASEGT. This CDR3 contains 13 residues. The CDR3 sequence is CASSPGTGSEQYF.

The V gene is TRBV29-1, the J gene TRBJ2-1; TCRdb's D call of TRBD2 is untestable without DNA. CDR3 length: 14 amino acids. Germline V lookup: CDR1 SQVTM, CDR2 ANQGSEA. The CDR3 here is CSGITLAGRNEQFF.

The chain recombines TRBV7-2 with TRBJ2-1. CDR3 length equals 11 residues. The V gene's germline CDR1 is SGHTA and CDR2 FQGNSA. The CDR3 reads CASSRSYEQFF.

The chain couples TRBV5-6 to TRBJ2-2; TCRdb's assignment of TRBD2 cannot be checked, as there is no DNA. The CDR3 extends over 15 amino acids. From germline, CDR1 is SGHDT and CDR2 YYEEEE. CDR3 residues: CASSFELAGYGELFF.

The gene calls are TRBV18 and TRBJ2-1; TCRdb reports TRBD1, a call that lacks DNA to check it against. Germline V gene sequence: CDR1 KGHSH, CDR2 LQKENI. This CDR3 is built from 17 residues. The CDR3 protein is CASSLALGGVPYNEQFF.

The V and J genes are TRBV7-2 and TRBJ2-5; TCRdb names TRBD1, which stays unverified in the absence of DNA. CDR1 and CDR2 (germline): SGHTA, FQGNSA. This CDR3 comprises 14 residues. CDR3 region: CASSFNRGKETQYF.

The V and J genes are TRBV6-5 and TRBJ2-3; there is no DNA to check the TCRdb D call of TRBD1. The CDR3 loop spans 15 amino acids. The V gene's germline CDR1 is MNHEY and CDR2 SVGAGI. The CDR3 sequence: CASSYPGTGGDTQYF.

This chain joins TRBV7-9 and TRBJ2-1; TCRdb reports TRBD2, a call that lacks DNA to check it against. The CDR3 spans 12 residues. The V gene's germline CDR1 is SEHNR and CDR2 FQNEAQ (reference sequence). The CDR3 is CASSLSGRTQFF. Full variable domain (rest looked up from reference TRBV7-9 and TRBJ2-1): DTGVSQNPRHKITKRGQNVTFRCDPISEHNRLYWYRQTLGQGPEFLTYFQNEAQLEKSRLLSDRFSAERPKGSFSTLEIQRTEQGDSAMYLCASSLSGRTQFFGPGTRLTVL.

The chain is built from TRBV5-1 and TRBJ1-1; the D call from TCRdb, TRBD1, cannot be confirmed without DNA. Germline V gives CDR1 SGHRS, CDR2 YFSETQ. The CDR3 covers 14 residues. CDR3 protein: CASSRDRNFPEAFF.

V usage is TRBV12-3 or TRBV12-4 and J usage is TRBJ2-1. The CDR3 contains 12 residues. CDR3 sequence reads: CASRGSYNEQFF.

The V call is TRBV5-1, the J call TRBJ1-2; TCRdb's assignment of TRBD1 cannot be checked, as there is no DNA. Germline V CDR1 and CDR2: SGHRS, YFSETQ. This CDR3 has 16 amino acids. CDR3: CASSFGTGVLRDGYTF.

The rearrangement joins TRBV20-1 to TRBJ1-1. The CDR3 runs to 14 residues. The germline gives CDR1 DFQATT, CDR2 SNEGSKA (reference sequence). CDR3: CSAMQGPSSNEAFF.

The rearrangement links TRBV19 to TRBJ2-1; TCRdb outputs TRBD1, but without DNA this stays unchecked. CDR1 and CDR2 from the germline V gene are LNHDA and SQIVND (reference sequence). This CDR3 region has 15 residues. The CDR3 region is CASSTRQGAYNEQFF.

V usage is TRBV29-1 and J usage is TRBJ1-5; there is no DNA to check the TCRdb D call of TRBD1. CDR1 and CDR2 (germline): SQVTM, ANQGSEA. The CDR3 runs 14 residues. CDR3 region: CSVKETGNDQPQHF.